These 24 T cell receptor beta chains came from one sample sequenced in a study of human T cells and chemical hapten exposure. TCRdb re-analysed the RACE reads in MiXCR, keeping a single row per CDR3 protein. Altogether 30,000 to 35,000 distinct CDR3 sequences are present, 7% to 8.5% being singletons, with the ten largest covering approximately 10%. The time point is: healthy volunteer bleed at 2 weeks. Extraction yielded total RNA from whole blood (unfractionated). The sample comprised whole blood. Source of these receptors: a human donor in good health. Some clones in this sample may be carry-over from other donors' samples.

This clonotype was counted many times. The chain combines TRBV7-9 with TRBJ1-2; 9 bases align to TRBD1. The CDR3 sequence is 15 residues long. V trimming: 5 bases; J trimming: 2 bases; junction bases outside the gene matches: 6. Germline V gives CDR1 SEHNR, CDR2 FQNEAQ (reference sequence). The CDR3 here is CASSPGQGLNYGYTF. The CDR3 DNA reads as TGTGCCAGCAGCCCGGGACAGGGATTAAACTATGGCTACACCTTC.

The CDR3, as DNA: TGTGCCAGCAGCCCCGGACAGGGCTCAGATACGCAGTATTTT. Amino acids: CASSPGQGSDTQYF. The J gene is TRBJ2-3, the V gene TRBV11-3; 8 positions agree with TRBD1. The CDR3 is 14 amino acids. Looked up from germline, CDR1 is SGHNT and CDR2 is YENEEA. V was pared by 5 bases and J by 4 bases, with 5 bases of the junction left unmatched.

This clonotype was counted ten times or more. V is TRBV6-1 and J is TRBJ2-6; D gene unclear. Germline loops: CDR1 MNHNS, CDR2 SASEGT. CDR3 length: 15 amino acids. The V gene lost 1 base and the J gene lost 0 bases, with 4 bases spanning the gap. CDR3 region: CASSEEGSGANVLTF. CDR3 nucleotides: TGTGCCAGCAGTGAAGAGGGCTCTGGGGCCAACGTCCTGACTTTC.

At least ten counts were recorded for this clonotype. This chain joins TRBV19 and TRBJ1-2, with 10 nucleotides matching TRBD1. J was trimmed by 7 bases and V by 7 bases; bases with no gene match: 12. This CDR3 contains 15 residues. Germline V CDR1 and CDR2: LNHDA, SQIVND (reference sequence). This chain's CDR3 is CASKFRRQGALGYTF. CDR3 nucleotide sequence: TGTGCCAGTAAATTCAGGCGACAGGGGGCTCTTGGCTACACCTTC.

This clonotype was counted ten times or more. This sequence joins TRBV18 and TRBJ2-3; no firm D call. The V gene lost 2 bases and the J gene lost 1 base, with 10 bases spanning the gap. The CDR3 runs to 15 residues. The germline CDR1 and CDR2 sequences are KGHSH and LQKENI. DNA of the CDR3: TGTGCCAGCTCACCAGAAGGATCCCGCACAGATACGCAGTATTTT. As protein: CASSPEGSRTDTQYF.

This clonotype has at least ten counts. The V gene is TRBV27, the J gene TRBJ1-1; no clear D gene. V lost 2 bases to trimming and J lost 1 base, with 11 bases between them. CDR3 length equals 15 residues. The V gene's germline CDR1 is MNHEY and CDR2 SMNVEV (reference sequence). The CDR3 spells CASSLNGFPNTEAFF. The CDR3 DNA reads as TGTGCCAGCAGTTTAAACGGGTTTCCGAACACTGAAGCTTTCTTT.

V gene TRBV7-9 combines with J gene TRBJ1-1, with D perhaps TRBD1 (6 bases). Between the trimmed V and J ends, which lost 7 bases and 11 bases, there was a span of 26 bases. CDR1 is SEHNR, CDR2 FQNEAQ, per germline (reference sequence). This CDR3 has 15 residues. The DNA for the CDR3 is TGTGCCAGCAATCCTACCGGTGTGTTAGGCCAGGGGGCTTTCTTT. Translated: CASNPTGVLGQGAFF.

V is TRBV10-3 and J is TRBJ1-1; 7 bases are shared with TRBD1. The CDR3 contains 12 residues. Germline V CDR1 and CDR2: ENHRY, SYGVKD. V shed 6 bases and J 3 bases; nucleotides not matched to a gene: 1. CDR3 coding DNA: TGTGCCATCAGGGGGACAGACACTGAAGCTTTCTTT. As protein: CAIRGTDTEAFF.

This clonotype was found many times. The chain combines TRBV20-1 with TRBJ1-1; tentative D call: TRBD1 (5 bases). V was trimmed by 2 bases and J by 3 bases, leaving 19 bases between them. The V gene's germline CDR1 is DFQATT and CDR2 SNEGSKA (reference sequence). CDR3 length equals 16 residues. CDR3 residues: CSARKAGSSLDTEAFF. The CDR3 DNA sequence: TGCAGTGCTAGAAAGGCAGGGTCGAGTTTGGACACTGAAGCTTTCTTT.

This clonotype was recorded many times. The genes are TRBV29-1 and TRBJ1-5, with 7 nucleotides matching TRBD1. The J segment lost 4 bases and the V segment lost 6 bases, leaving 9 bases of the junction unmatched. The CDR3 length is 14 residues. Germline V gives CDR1 SQVTM, CDR2 ANQGSEA. CDR3 region: CSVVTGNRNQPQHF. Written as DNA, the CDR3 is TGCAGCGTCGTGACAGGGAACCGTAATCAGCCCCAGCATTTT.

The CDR3 here is CASSSDSHEQYF. The CDR3 DNA follows: TGTGCCAGCAGTTCCGACAGCCACGAGCAGTACTTC. The chain employs TRBV2 and TRBJ2-7; the D gene is possibly TRBD1 (5 bases). The CDR3 extends over 12 amino acids. Germline V lookup: CDR1 SNHLY, CDR2 FYNNEI. V lost 5 bases to trimming and J lost 5 bases, with 10 bases between them.

Ten or more counts support this clonotype. The chain is built from TRBV7-2 and TRBJ2-5; D not resolved. V lost 4 bases and J lost 2, with 8 bases in between. The germline V gene encodes CDR1 SGHTA and CDR2 FQGNSA. The CDR3 runs to 13 residues. The CDR3 reads CASSSTHQETQYF. CDR3 DNA: TGTGCCAGCAGCTCAACCCATCAAGAGACCCAGTACTTC.

The chain is built from TRBV4-1 and TRBJ1-6; D is possibly TRBD1 (5 bases). Trimming took off 3 bases at V and 0 bases at J, with 12 bases between the two ends. The CDR3 spans 17 residues. From germline, CDR1 is MGHRA and CDR2 YSYEKL. The DNA for the CDR3 is TGCGCCAGCAGCCAGGGACCGATCTTCTCCTATAATTCACCCCTCCACTTT. It translates to CASSQGPIFSYNSPLHF.

This clonotype has at least ten counts. The chain's CDR3 is CASSLMRGQPQHF. CDR3 sequence (DNA): TGTGCCAGCAGCCTAATGAGGGGTCAGCCCCAGCATTTT. This chain links TRBV28 with TRBJ1-5, with a tentative D call TRBD1 (5 bases). The CDR3 contains 13 residues. Germline V gives CDR1 MDHEN, CDR2 SYDVKM. V was clipped by 6 bases and J by 6 bases, with 12 bases between them.

This clonotype showed up just a few times. The chain joins TRBV4-3 to TRBJ1-5, with unresolved D. Trimming removed 0 bases from V and 1 base from J, with 7 bases in between. The CDR3 loop spans 15 amino acids. Germline V gene lookup returns CDR1 LGHNA and CDR2 YSLEER. DNA of the CDR3: TGCGCCAGCAGCCAAGATTGGTCCAGCAATCAGCCCCAGCATTTT. Amino acid sequence: CASSQDWSSNQPQHF.

Comment on this clonotype: This clone may be a read error of a much larger clone one base away. This chain joins TRBV20-1 and TRBJ2-3; TRBD1 agrees at 8 bases. J gave up 1 base and V 6 bases, and 9 bases lay outside the gene matches. Germline-derived CDR1 and CDR2 are DFQATT and SNEGSKA (reference sequence). The CDR3 totals 15 residues. The CDR3 DNA is TGCAGTGCCCAACGGACAGGGTGTGGCACAGATACGCAGTATTTT. This translates into CSAQRTGCGTDTQYF.

The genes are TRBV15 and TRBJ1-2; 10 nucleotides agree with TRBD1. After removal of 3 bases from V and 6 bases from J, the junction contained 10 bases not matched to a gene. The CDR3 loop spans 16 amino acids. Germline loops: CDR1 LNHNV, CDR2 YYDKDF (reference sequence). The CDR3 DNA follows: TGTGCCACCAGCAGGGGAGGGACAGGGGCTCGAGATGGCTACACCTTC. Translated, it gives CATSRGGTGARDGYTF.

This clonotype was detected many times. One end of the junction does not line up with germline, which may come from a read error. The CDR3 region has the DNA TGTGCCAGCAGCCGAAGACAGCAAATCTTC. Residues: CASSRRQQIF. The chain couples TRBV2 to TRBJ1-2, with a tentative D call TRBD1 (5 bases). The CDR3 is 10 amino acids. Germline CDR1 is SNHLY and CDR2 is FYNNEI. Full variable domain (outside the CDR3, taken from reference TRBV2 and TRBJ1-2): EPEVTQTPSHQVTQMGQEVILRCVPISNHLYFYWYRQILGQKVEFLVSFYNNEISEKSEIFDDQFSVERPDGSNFTLKIRSTKLEDSAMYFCASSRRQQIFGSGTRLTVV.

This clonotype was recorded many times. The rearrangement links TRBV5-1 to TRBJ2-3; possibly TRBD2 for D (5 bases). This CDR3 spans 17 amino acids. Trimming stripped 0 bases from V and 0 bases from J, with 14 bases between. Germline V gives CDR1 SGHRS, CDR2 YFSETQ. The CDR3 loop reads CASSLARGPISTDTQYF. For the CDR3, the DNA is TGCGCCAGCAGCTTGGCCCGAGGGCCGATTAGCACAGATACGCAGTATTTT.

This clonotype was observed at least ten times. V is TRBV12-3 or TRBV12-4 and J is TRBJ2-7, with D possibly called TRBD1 or TRBD2 (6 bases each). V shed 11 bases and J shed 2 bases, with 10 bases lying between them. The CDR3 has 11 amino acids. Here the CDR3 reads CAAGGTYEQYF. In DNA form, the CDR3 reads TGTGCCGCCGGGGGCACCTACGAGCAGTACTTC.

This clonotype turned up a few times. This chain joins TRBV10-3 and TRBJ2-1; 7 nucleotides align to TRBD2. This CDR3 has 14 residues. The germline V gene has CDR1 ENHRY and CDR2 SYGVKD. Germline trimming cut 4 bases from V and 2 bases from J; bases unmatched to any gene: 2. The CDR3 DNA sequence: TGTGCCATCAGTGGCGCGGGAGCCTACAATGAGCAGTTCTTC. Its protein product is CAISGAGAYNEQFF.

This clonotype was seen a handful of times. The J gene is TRBJ1-4, the V gene TRBV18; D gene unclear. The germline V gene encodes CDR1 KGHSH and CDR2 LQKENI. The CDR3 has 16 amino acids. V dropped 3 bases and J dropped 0 bases, with 11 bases sitting between them. CDR3 sequence reads: CASSPSDIATNEKLFF. For the CDR3, the DNA is TGTGCCAGCTCACCTAGTGATATCGCAACTAATGAAAAACTGTTTTTT. The full variable domain, completed using reference TRBV18 and TRBJ1-4, is NAGVMQNPRHLVRRRGQEARLRCSPMKGHSHVYWYRQLPEEGLKFMVYLQKENIIDESGMPKERFSAEFPKEGPSILRIQQVVRGDSAAYFCASSPSDIATNEKLFFGSGTQLSVL.

The chain couples TRBV20-1 to TRBJ1-1; D might be TRBD1 (6 bases). V shed 2 bases and J shed 5 bases, with 18 bases lying between them. Germline lookup yields CDR1 DFQATT and CDR2 SNEGSKA (reference sequence). The CDR3 has 15 residues. The CDR3 bases are TGCAGTGCTAGATCTTTGTCGGGGGCCGAAACTGAAGCTTTCTTT. Protein: CSARSLSGAETEAFF.

The chain joins TRBV12-3 or TRBV12-4 to TRBJ2-2; 12 bases map to TRBD1. The V and J ends lost 2 bases and 7 bases, in that order; junction bases with no gene match: 2. The CDR3 is made up of 15 amino acids. The CDR3 loop is CASSLRDRGLGELFF. The CDR3 DNA is TGTGCCAGCAGTTTAAGGGACAGGGGGCTCGGGGAGCTGTTTTTT.